This record covers a single T cell receptor beta chain. The table came from immunoSEQ multiplex PCR; TCRdb's copy has only in-frame clones and leaves some out. This table has 86,000 or so clones, around nine tenths appearing once. The germline CDR1 and CDR2 sequences are WNHNN and SYGVQD (reference sequence). V lost 3 bases and J lost 10, with 16 bases in between. There are 14 residues in the CDR3. The data are from a study of T cell responses to AZD1222 COVID-19 vaccine. The rearrangement joins TRBV10-1 to TRBJ1-5; maybe TRBD1 (6 bases). The TCR was taken from an adult in good health. The sequencing here drew on peripheral blood, taken on day 0 of MenACWY control vaccination. The CDR3 reads CASSDGHPRGPQHF. The DNA for the CDR3 is TGCGCCAGCAGTGACGGCCACCCCAGGGGACCCCAGCATTTT.